This TCR beta chain was identified in a study of blood T cell repertoires in COVID-19. At the level of the study: In each case, the material was cDNA or gDNA derived from T cells, B-cell-depleted T cells, or PBMCs.

CDR1 and CDR2 (germline): MNHNY, SVGAGI (reference sequence). This CDR3 comprises 16 residues. J was trimmed by 5 bases and V by 5 bases; bases with no gene match: 12. TCRdb's table, derived via immunoSEQ multiplex PCR, lists solely in-frame clones and lacks some. The sample shows 120,000 to 150,000 clones, 70% to 90% of them seen only once. Material for sequencing was peripheral blood. This sequence joins TRBV6-6 and TRBJ1-3; TRBD1 agrees at 7 bases. The TCR was taken from a human donor with acute or convalescent COVID-19. The donor label of this sample is uncertain. The CDR3 loop reads CASSHRDSWDRNTIYF. The CDR3 coding sequence is TGTGCCAGCAGTCATCGGGACAGCTGGGACAGAAACACCATATATTTT.